The present entry profiles one T cell receptor beta chain with its context. Its specificity is unknown. The source of the sample is a study of OX40 agonist ivuxolimab in advanced cancers. Across the study: Partial responses were recorded for three patients, including one with hepatocellular carcinoma and two with cutaneous melanoma. The study's findings and limits: CD4+ and CD8+ blood T cells expanded clonally by week 6 at 0.1 to 3.0 mg/kg.

Trimming took 1 base from V and 3 from J; bases not matched to a gene: 6. Looked up from germline, CDR1 is MDHEN and CDR2 is SYDVKM. This CDR3 is built from 19 residues. Produced via immunoSEQ multiplex PCR; TCRdb's table is partial and in-frame only. Of about 96,000 clones listed, roughly 88% are singletons. The sequence was collected from an adult with an advanced solid tumor such as melanoma, head and neck, liver or kidney cancer. The genes are TRBV28 and TRBJ2-2; 15 bases agree with TRBD2. Source: CD4+ or CD8+ T cells sorted from blood, taken in a trial of the OX40 agonist ivuxolimab. CDR3 nucleotides: TGTGCCAGCAGTTTATTAGGACTAGCGGGAGGGCCCGACACCGGGGAGCTGTTTTTT. Encoded protein: CASSLLGLAGGPDTGELFF.